This T cell receptor (beta chain) was recovered during a study of control samples from healthy donors and cancer patients. Clones were sequenced by immunoSEQ multiplex PCR, and TCRdb holds only the in-frame ones, with some missing. The table records some 20,000 clones, about 82% of them present only once. Trimming cost V 0 bases and J 1 base, with 12 bases left between them. The V gene's germline CDR1 is MNHEY and CDR2 SMNVEV (reference sequence). The CDR3 is 17 residues long. The origin of this receptor is a woman between 65 and 79 years old with colorectal cancer. V is TRBV27 and J is TRBJ2-2, with D perhaps given as TRBD1 or TRBD2 (6 bases each). Sequences were obtained from PBMCs. The CDR3 sequence is CASSLSRGALNTGELFF. The DNA for the CDR3 is TGTGCCAGCAGTTTATCGAGGGGGGCTCTGAACACCGGGGAGCTGTTTTTT.